The entry below gives a single T cell receptor beta chain sequence along with its context. Sequencing was performed with immunoSEQ multiplex PCR; in TCRdb, only in-frame clones are kept and a portion is missing. The table has tens of thousands of clones, 81% seen once; the top ten hold around 30%. The CDR3 is 17 amino acids. With 4 bases clipped from V and 1 base from J, the junction kept 12 bases outside the gene matches. CDR1 MNHNS and CDR2 SASEGT come from the germline V gene. The data originate from a study of blood T cell repertoires in COVID-19. Study-wide background: PBMCs, B-cell-depleted T cells, or T cells were the source of the cDNA or gDNA that made up the material.

Material: peripheral blood. The chain links TRBV6-1 to TRBJ1-2; TRBD1 matches 7 bases. The clonotype originates from an elderly woman with active or convalescent COVID-19. CDR3 coding DNA: TGTGCCAGCAGTGGACAGGGTCGGAGTCCCCTTAACTATGGCTACACCTTC. Translated: CASSGQGRSPLNYGYTF.